Listed below are T cell receptor beta chains from one sample, sequenced in a study of blood T cell repertoires in COVID-19. The repertoire was sequenced with immunoSEQ multiplex PCR; TCRdb's copy has only in-frame clones and lacks some. The table has 270,000 or so clones, about 85% seen once. Sequenced sample: PBMCs or T cells enriched from blood (not recorded which). Receptor source: a woman in her fifties or sixties who had been exposed to COVID-19. CDR3s include the opening cysteine and the closing phenylalanine or tryptophan. A D gene is named only where the DNA matches it firmly. Some rows mark clone size as missing; the rest say once, few, many or name a class of expanded clone.

TRBV6-4	TRBJ2-3	-	-	TGTGCCAGCAGTGAAGAACGAGCAGATACGCAGTATTTT	CASSEERADTQYF
TRBV29-1	TRBJ2-7	-	-	TGCAGCGTACGGGGTACCTACGAGCAGTACTTC	CSVRGTYEQYF
TRBV6-5	TRBJ1-2	-	-	TGTGCCAGCAGCATTTTGGGGGGCTATGGCTACACCTTC	CASSILGGYGYTF
TRBV7-2	TRBJ1-2	-	-	TGTGCCAGCAGCTTAATGGGGGGGGCAGGCAACTATGGCTACACCTTC	CASSLMGGAGNYGYTF
TRBV5-4	TRBJ1-4	once	-	TGTGCCAGCAGCTCTGCGGAGAATGAAAAACTGTTTTTT	CASSSAENEKLFF
TRBV5-6	TRBJ1-1	-	TRBD1	TGTGCCAGCGGGACCGGGACAGGGGTGAACACTGAAGCTTTCTTT	CASGTGTGVNTEAFF
TRBV21-1	TRBJ1-2	few	-	TGTGCCAGTCCGTCCCAGGGCAGTCCTCAGAACTATGGCTACACCTTC	CASPSQGSPQNYGYTF
TRBV11-3	TRBJ1-1	-	-	TGTGCCAGCAGCCCTGGGCCTCAACTGGAAGCTTTCTTT	CASSPGPQLEAFF
TRBV5-1	TRBJ2-3	-	-	TGCGCCAGCAGCTTGGAACTCAGGGGCACAGATACGCAGTATTTT	CASSLELRGTDTQYF
TRBV7-2	TRBJ2-2	-	TRBD2	TGTGCCAGCAGCTTAACCGGGACTAGAACCGGGGAGCTGTTTTTT	CASSLTGTRTGELFF
TRBV30	TRBJ1-5	-	-	TGTGCCTGGAGTGCTAGAGGGCAGCCCCAGCATTTT	CAWSARGQPQHF
TRBV7-2	TRBJ1-5	-	-	TGTGCCAGCAGCCCAAACAGGGGCAATCAGCCCCAGCATTTT	CASSPNRGNQPQHF
TRBV9	TRBJ2-7	-	TRBD2	TGTGCCAGCAGCTTCGGGACTAGCGGGAACAACGAGCAGTACTTC	CASSFGTSGNNEQYF
TRBV28	TRBJ2-3	-	TRBD2	TGTGCCAGCAGTGAGCGGGGGGTAGTAGATACGCAGTATTTT	CASSERGVVDTQYF
TRBV10-2	TRBJ2-7	-	-	TGCGCCAGCAGTGACAGTAACTACGAGCAGTACTTC	CASSDSNYEQYF
TRBV11-2	TRBJ1-6	-	TRBD1	TGTGCCAGCAGCTCGACAGGGGCTCTTTCACCCCTCCACTTT	CASSSTGALSPLHF
TRBV6-2/TRBV6-3	TRBJ2-7	-	-	TGTGCCAGCAGTTACCTGGTGGAGGCCGAGCAGTACTTC	CASSYLVEAEQYF
TRBV3-1/TRBV3-2	TRBJ1-2	-	TRBD1	TGTGCCAGCAGCCAAGGGGCAGGGGGCAACAGGGGCTACACCTTC	CASSQGAGGNRGYTF
TRBV9	TRBJ2-2	-	-	TGTGCCAGCAGCGTAAGAGGAACCGGGGAGCTGTTTTTT	CASSVRGTGELFF
TRBV7-6	TRBJ2-1	-	TRBD2	TGTGCCAGCAGCCCCGGGACTAGCGGGGGCCTTTACAATGAGCAGTTCTTC	CASSPGTSGGLYNEQFF
TRBV7-9	TRBJ1-1	few	TRBD1	TGTGCCAGCAGCCCTTGGACAGGGAGGGCTTTCTTT	CASSPWTGRAFF
TRBV13	TRBJ2-7	-	-	TGTGCCAGCAGCTTAGGCGGGGGAAGATACGAGCAGTACTTC	CASSLGGGRYEQYF
TRBV20-1	TRBJ1-1	-	-	TGCAGCCCGCCCTCGGGGACTGAAGCTTTCTTT	CSPPSGTEAFF
TRBV19	TRBJ2-2	-	TRBD2	TGTGCCAGTAGTTTAGCCTCTAGCGGGGGGGCGCACACCGGGGAGCTGTTTTTT	CASSLASSGGAHTGELFF
TRBV27	TRBJ1-1	once	TRBD1	TGTGCCAGCAGTTTCGGGACAGGGAGGATTAGGTTCACTGAAGCTTTCTTT	CASSFGTGRIRFTEAFF
TRBV3-1/TRBV3-2	TRBJ1-1	few	-	TGTGCCAGCAGCCACGTCTCAGGGGTAAACACTGAAGCTTTCTTT	CASSHVSGVNTEAFF
TRBV19	TRBJ1-2	-	-	TGTGCCAGTAGTATAGTTCGGGAGGGCGGATATGGCTACACCTTC	CASSIVREGGYGYTF
TRBV3-1/TRBV3-2	TRBJ1-1	-	-	TGTGCCAGCAGCCAAGATACGGACACTGAAGCTTTCTTT	CASSQDTDTEAFF
TRBV5-4	TRBJ2-3	-	-	TGTGCCAGCAGCTTGGGCTCTCAGGCAGATACGCAGTATTTT	CASSLGSQADTQYF
TRBV12-3/TRBV12-4	TRBJ1-3	-	-	TGTGCCAGCAGCCCTATCTTCAACACCATATATTTT	CASSPIFNTIYF
TRBV4-2	TRBJ2-2	-	-	TGTGCCAGCAGCCAAGAGGGAGATACCGGGGAGCTGTTTTTT	CASSQEGDTGELFF
TRBV29-1	TRBJ1-5	-	TRBD1	TGCAGCGTTGGACAGGGGGGTCAGCCCCAGCATTTT	CSVGQGGQPQHF
TRBV28	TRBJ1-1	-	TRBD1	TGTGCCAGCAGGTGGACAGGTCTGGGCACTGAAGCTTTCTTT	CASRWTGLGTEAFF
TRBV7-9	TRBJ2-3	once	TRBD2	TGTGCCAGCAGCCCTCCGGGACTAGCGGGGGCAGATACGCAGTATTTT	CASSPPGLAGADTQYF
TRBV7-9	TRBJ1-1	-	-	TGTGCCAGCAGTCTCCAGGGAAACATGAACACTGAAGCTTTCTTT	CASSLQGNMNTEAFF
TRBV4-3	TRBJ1-3	-	-	TGCGCCAGCAGCCAAGACTTTCGGTTCTCTGGAAACACCATATATTTT	CASSQDFRFSGNTIYF
TRBV19	TRBJ1-2	-	-	TGTGCCAGTAGCAAGGGGCTGGACTATGGCTACACCTTC	CASSKGLDYGYTF
TRBV5-1	TRBJ1-1	once	-	TGCGCCAGCAGCTTTGGCGGCGCGGGGAGAACTGAAGCTTTCTTT	CASSFGGAGRTEAFF
TRBV12-3/TRBV12-4	TRBJ1-1	-	-	TGTGCCAGCAGCCTGGGGCGCCACACTGAAGCTTTCTTT	CASSLGRHTEAFF
TRBV7-3	TRBJ2-3	-	TRBD2	TGTGCCAGCAGCTTGGTCAGCGGGGGGCCCACAGATACGCAGTATTTT	CASSLVSGGPTDTQYF
TRBV3-1/TRBV3-2	TRBJ2-3	-	-	TGTGCCAGCAGCCAAGTTACCTACACAGATACGCAGTATTTT	CASSQVTYTDTQYF